Listed here is a single TCR beta chain. These data belong to a study of shared clonotypes between healthy human individuals. The assay was immunoSEQ multiplex PCR, and TCRdb's table has in-frame clones only and misses some. The sample records 1.5 million to 2.5 million clones, about 95% being singletons. The CDR3 loop spans 14 amino acids. Terminally differentiated effector memory CD45RA+ cells were left out of the naive CD8 fraction, which was CD45RO-negative and positively selected for CCR7. Everyone who donated was a Caucasian adult who lived in Nashville, Tennessee. The receptor was isolated from a man aged 18 to 35 in good health. Sample: naive CD8+ T cells sorted from blood. The rearrangement links TRBV21-1 to TRBJ2-5; the D segment call TRBD2 is taken from the table without a DNA check. TRBV21-1 constitutes a pseudogene. CDR3 DNA sequence: TGTGCCAGCAGCCCACTTCCGGGGAAAGAGACCCAGTACTTC. Its translation is CASSPLPGKETQYF.